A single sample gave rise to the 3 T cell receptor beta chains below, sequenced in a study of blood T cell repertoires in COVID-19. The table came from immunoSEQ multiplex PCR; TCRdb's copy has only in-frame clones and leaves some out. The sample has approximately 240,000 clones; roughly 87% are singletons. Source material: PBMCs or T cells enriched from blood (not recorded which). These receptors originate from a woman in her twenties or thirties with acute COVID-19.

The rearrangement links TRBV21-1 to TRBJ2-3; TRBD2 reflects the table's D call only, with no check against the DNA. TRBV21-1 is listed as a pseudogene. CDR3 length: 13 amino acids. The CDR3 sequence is CASIGESTDTQYF. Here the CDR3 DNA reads TGTGCCAGCATTGGAGAAAGCACAGATACGCAGTATTTT.

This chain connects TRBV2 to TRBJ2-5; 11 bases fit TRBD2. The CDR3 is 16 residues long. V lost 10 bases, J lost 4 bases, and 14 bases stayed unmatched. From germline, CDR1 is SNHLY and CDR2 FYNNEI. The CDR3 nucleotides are TGTGCCACCCTAGGACTAGCGGGCGACGAAGGAGAGACCCAGTACTTC. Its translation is CATLGLAGDEGETQYF. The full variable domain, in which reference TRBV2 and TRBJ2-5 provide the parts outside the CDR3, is EPEVTQTPSHQVTQMGQEVILRCVPISNHLYFYWYRQILGQKVEFLVSFYNNEISEKSEIFDDQFSVERPDGSNFTLKIRSTKLEDSAMYFCATLGLAGDEGETQYFGPGTRLLVL.

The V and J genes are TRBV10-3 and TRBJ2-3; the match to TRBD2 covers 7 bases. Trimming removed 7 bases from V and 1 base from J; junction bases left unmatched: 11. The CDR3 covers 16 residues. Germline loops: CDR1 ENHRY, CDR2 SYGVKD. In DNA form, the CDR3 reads TGTGCCATCAAACGGGGAGTGGCGGGAGGCACAGATACGCAGTATTTT. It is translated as CAIKRGVAGGTDTQYF.